This TCR beta chain was profiled in a study of Graves' ophthalmopathy and Graves' hyperthyroidism. Ten or more counts support this clonotype. The CDR3 extends over 13 amino acids. Germline lookup yields CDR1 MDHEN and CDR2 SYDVKM. With 2 bases removed from V and 6 bases from J, the gap between germline ends came to 11 bases. Transcripts of RNA were the source for amplifying TCR beta CDR3 regions. Investigators did first-round RT-PCR with HTBI primers, then second-round multiplex PCR. TCRdb called the multiplex PCR reads again in MiXCR, with one record for every CDR3 protein. The sample holds nearly 400,000 distinct CDR3 sequences, about 18% seen once.

The sample comprised peripheral blood. The gene calls are TRBV28 and TRBJ2-7; D may be TRBD1 (6 bases). This receptor was obtained from a woman younger than 30 with Graves' ophthalmopathy. Here the CDR3 DNA reads TGTGCCAGCAGTTTAGGGGGCAGGGTCGAGCAGTACTTC. This codes for CASSLGGRVEQYF.